The present T cell receptor (beta chain) was sequenced within a study of PD-1 blockade in classical Hodgkin lymphoma. Stated time point: cycle 4 day 1 (C4D1), after less than 7 weeks of nivolumab. Each patient relapsed following autologous stem cell transplantation, and prior brentuximab vedotin exposure differed. Purification of CD4+ T cells from thawed PBMCs was performed via magnetic negative selection. The protocol was immunoSEQ multiplex PCR, while the TCRdb copy is restricted to in-frame clones and leaves out a portion. Found here are 20,000 to 25,000 clones, about 70% of them singletons; the top ten hold 0.95% to 1.5%. This CDR3 has 14 amino acids. The germline V gene has CDR1 SGHDT and CDR2 YYEEEE. Trimming pared 0 bases from V and 7 bases from J, leaving 13 bases between.

The sample consisted of CD4+ T cells from blood, taken before the fourth cycle of nivolumab. The source is a human donor with classical Hodgkin lymphoma. This sequence joins TRBV5-6 and TRBJ1-2, with D possibly being TRBD1 (6 bases). CDR3 region: CASSLGQGRSGYTF. Written as DNA, the CDR3 is TGTGCCAGCAGCTTGGGGCAGGGGAGGAGTGGCTACACCTTC. Variable domain in full (rest from reference TRBV5-6 and TRBJ1-2): DAGVTQSPTHLIKTRGQQVTLRCSPKSGHDTVSWYQQALGQGPQFIFQYYEEEERQRGNFPDRFSGHQFPNYSSELNVNALLLGDSALYLCASSLGQGRSGYTFGSGTRLTVV.